Described below is a single TCR beta chain sequence and its context. This sample is part of a study of CD8 T cells in Susac syndrome. CDR3 length equals 15 residues. The V and J ends lost 2 bases and 3 bases respectively, with 16 bases between them. In germline, CDR1 is SQVTM, CDR2 ANQGSEA. Sequencing of TCR beta was undertaken in CD8+ and CD4+ T cells derived from blood. Those who served as multiple sclerosis controls were treatment-naive patients with stable or active relapsing-remitting disease. The authors negatively isolated CD8+ and CD4+ T cells and FACS-enriched TEMRA cells. The authors reverse transcribed roughly 0.45 to 1 ug RNA with random hexamers. The amplification used immunoSEQ multiplex PCR on TCR beta CDR3; it spanned 54 Vbeta and 13 Jbeta. TCRdb analysed the immunoSEQ multiplex PCR reads with MiXCR anew, one entry per CDR3 protein. This table holds around 280,000 distinct CDR3 sequences, around 92% found once.

Sequencing used CD4+ T cells from PBMCs. This rearrangement joins TRBV29-1 to TRBJ1-2; D gene ambiguous. This TCR derives from a human donor with multiple sclerosis. The CDR3 sequence is CSVEYMAGNHYGYTF. As DNA, the CDR3 is TGCAGCGTTGAATACATGGCGGGGAATCACTATGGCTACACCTTC.